This T cell receptor beta chain derives from a study of long-term antiretroviral therapy in people with HIV. The run of the v3.0 immunoSEQ assay was at survey level. Some clones are missing from TCRdb's copy, which holds only in-frame ones; the method was immunoSEQ multiplex PCR. The sample lists about 35,000 clones, 80% to 90% occurring once. Trimming left V 1 base short and J 4 bases short, with 14 bases between. The CDR3 runs to 15 residues. Germline V gene sequence: CDR1 LNHNV, CDR2 YYDKDF (reference sequence). Every donor contributed at least one pre-ART and at least two post-ART PBMC samples. Each specimen consisted of roughly 0.9-10 million cryopreserved PBMC prior to extraction of DNA.

This material consisted of unsorted PBMCs, taken 2.2 years after starting antiretroviral therapy. The gene calls are TRBV15 and TRBJ2-7; D is perhaps TRBD1 (6 bases). The source is a man between 18 and 29 years old with HIV. CDR3 DNA: TGTGCCACCAGCAGAGTCGTGGACAGAGTTTACGAGCAGTACTTC. It is translated as CATSRVVDRVYEQYF.